This passage covers 8 T cell receptor beta chains from one sample sequenced in a study of PD-1 blockade in classical Hodgkin lymphoma. Libraries were prepared by immunoSEQ multiplex PCR; TCRdb keeps only in-frame clonotypes and omits some of them. The repertoire includes approximately 96,000 clones, under 95% of them detected once, and roughly 1.9% sits in the top ten. The time point: cycle 4 day 1 (C4D1), after 5 to 7 weeks of nivolumab. Each and every patient relapsed after autologous stem cell transplantation, and patients got differing brentuximab vedotin exposure. Material: peripheral blood mononuclear cells (PBMCs), obtained before the fourth cycle of nivolumab. The receptors stem from a human donor with classical Hodgkin lymphoma.

The chain joins TRBV5-1 to TRBJ1-1; the D gene is possibly TRBD1 (5 bases). Germline CDR1 and CDR2: SGHRS and YFSETQ. This CDR3 region has 13 residues. Trimming shortened V by 4 bases and J by 1 base, and 8 bases separated the two germline ends. CDR3 bases: TGCGCCAGCAGCCGACAGTCGAACACTGAAGCTTTCTTT. Its translation: CASSRQSNTEAFF.

The rearrangement joins TRBV6-6 to TRBJ1-2; D is unclear. Germline V gene data show CDR1 as MNHNY and CDR2 as SVGAGI (reference sequence). Trimming took off 6 bases at V and 0 bases at J, with 17 bases between the two ends. The CDR3 contains 16 residues. CDR3 DNA sequence: TGTGCCAGCAGAATGGGCTTAGCAACCTCTAACTATGGCTACACCTTC. It yields the protein CASRMGLATSNYGYTF.

The gene calls are TRBV19 and TRBJ2-2, with 7 bases fitting TRBD1. Germline trimming cut 4 bases from V and 7 bases from J; bases unmatched to any gene: 9. Germline assignment: CDR1 LNHDA and CDR2 SQIVND (reference sequence). The CDR3 is 15 residues long. For the CDR3, the DNA is TGTGCCAGTAGTAATCGGCACAGGGGCGGCGGGGAGCTGTTTTTT. It yields the protein CASSNRHRGGGELFF.

In its sample, this clone was seen once. The chain has TRBV27 and TRBJ1-3; no firm D call. This CDR3 is built from 14 residues. The germline gives CDR1 MNHEY, CDR2 SMNVEV (reference sequence). Trimming cost V 4 bases and J 0 bases, with 7 bases left between them. The CDR3 loop is CASSSPSSGNTIYF. The CDR3 coding sequence is TGTGCCAGCAGTTCTCCCAGCTCTGGAAACACCATATATTTT.

The chain combines TRBV15 with TRBJ2-7; D is unresolved. V lost 5 bases and J 7 bases, leaving 12 bases between the germline ends. This CDR3 contains 12 residues. The germline gives CDR1 LNHNV, CDR2 YYDKDF (reference sequence). CDR3 nucleotide sequence: TGTGCCACCAGCCTGGGGTTGGGGGAGCAGTACTTC. Translating gives CATSLGLGEQYF.

The chain employs TRBV18 and TRBJ2-1; TRBD2 is a possible D gene (5 bases). V was cut by 6 bases and J by 7 bases, with 16 bases left in between. Germline V gene sequence: CDR1 KGHSH, CDR2 LQKENI. This CDR3 has 14 residues. CDR3 DNA sequence: TGTGCCAGCTCCGGACCCCCGCCGGGAAATGAGCAGTTCTTC. Its translation is CASSGPPPGNEQFF.

This clone has only one observation. CDR3 sequence: CAWSKGQSNEQFF. In DNA, the CDR3 is TGTGCCTGGAGTAAGGGACAGAGCAATGAGCAGTTCTTC. The rearrangement uses TRBV30 and TRBJ2-1, with 7 nucleotides matching TRBD1. This CDR3 has 13 amino acids. In germline, CDR1 is GTSNPN, CDR2 SVGIG (reference sequence). J lost 6 bases, V lost 2 bases, and 4 bases had no gene match.

This clone came up a few times. The chain combines TRBV4-1 with TRBJ1-2, with a tentative D call TRBD1 (5 bases). The CDR3 sequence is 14 residues long. Germline assignment: CDR1 MGHRA and CDR2 YSYEKL. Trimming removed 1 base at V and 3 bases at J, with 9 bases between. The CDR3 DNA is TGCGCCAGCAGCCAAGCCGGAGGGGACTATGGCTACACCTTC. Protein sequence: CASSQAGGDYGYTF.